The clone carrying this T cell receptor (beta chain) was found many times. Its antigen is currently unknown. The CDR3 is made up of 11 amino acids. Between the trimmed V and J ends, which lost 7 bases and 5 bases, there was a span of 10 bases. The germline CDR1 and CDR2 sequences are DFQATT and SNEGSKA (reference sequence). Individual cDNA molecules were tagged with unique molecular identifiers. TCRdb reanalysed the 5' RACE reads using MiXCR and keeps one entry per CDR3 protein. This sample yields around 58,000 distinct CDR3 sequences, of which around 4.6% are seen a single time; 4.9% belongs to the top ten. This entry is derived from a study of early T cells in non-severe SARS-CoV-2 infection. Study results and caveats: CD4 and private specificities were missed by VDJdb matching, which favored anti-spike CD8 responses.

The receptor was isolated from an adult who was a healthcare worker with PCR-confirmed SARS-CoV-2 infection or an uninfected control (not recorded which). The specimen sequenced was whole blood. The chain joins TRBV20-1 to TRBJ2-3, with no clear D. Here the CDR3 reads CSVLTGDTQYF. The DNA for the CDR3 is TGCAGTGTTCTGACCGGAGATACGCAGTATTTT.